The rows below give T cell receptor beta chains drawn from one sample of a study of T cell repertoires in cytomegalovirus infection. Their target antigens are unknown. From the reads, TCRdb called clonotypes with MiXCR, one entry per CDR3 protein. The table shows tens of thousands of distinct CDR3 sequences, with 24% occurring only once. Specimen: CD8+ T cells from cultured PBMCs, collected from culture after CMV antigen stimulation. All receptors derive from a human donor in good health (CMV status not recorded). Some clones in this sample may be carry-over from other donors' samples. Both conserved end residues are trimmed from each CDR3.

cdr3_length | j_call | v_call | cdr3_aa
13 | TRBJ2-7 | TRBV5-1 | ASSLAKDRVYEQY
12 | TRBJ1-4 | TRBV10-2 | ASGAGHREEKLF
14 | TRBJ2-1 | TRBV7-9 | ASSLAQDFSYNEQF
12 | TRBJ2-7 | TRBV7-9 | ASSLGGAPYEQY
12 | TRBJ1-6 | TRBV7-9 | ASSYSEYNSPLH
14 | TRBJ2-7 | TRBV7-9 | ASSLVSPKRGYEQY
10 | TRBJ1-1 | TRBV19 | ASMRRGTEAF
15 | TRBJ2-6 | TRBV7-4 | ASSLGTGGAGANVLT
16 | TRBJ2-3 | TRBV7-9 | ASSATSGRALRTDTQY
13 | TRBJ2-1 | TRBV30 | AWRPPGSRRNEQF
13 | TRBJ2-1 | TRBV11-2 | ASSLRNRQNFEQF
14 | TRBJ1-1 | TRBV28 | ASSPPPGMIGTEAF
13 | TRBJ2-2 | TRBV12-3/TRBV12-4 | ASSTAGGPTGELF
11 | TRBJ1-2 | TRBV5-5 | ASSTTGGEGYT
14 | TRBJ2-3 | TRBV11-3 | ASSFLLRGRTDTQY
9 | TRBJ1-1 | TRBV29-1 | SVEWNTEAF
13 | TRBJ2-7 | TRBV29-1 | SVLGDSSLLGEQY
16 | TRBJ2-1 | TRBV20-1 | SASPPTLAGGPLNEQF
13 | TRBJ1-2 | TRBV18 | ASSPRDRVDNGYT
17 | TRBJ2-2 | TRBV5-1 | ASSLAWQEMFANTGELF
11 | TRBJ2-2 | TRBV7-9 | ASSLGSREKLF
10 | TRBJ2-2 | TRBV27 | ASSQGYGELF
12 | TRBJ2-4 | TRBV7-9 | ASTEQGAKNIQY
13 | TRBJ2-3 | TRBV7-2 | ASSVGLAGGDTQY
10 | TRBJ2-3 | TRBV4-1 | ASSQDEGTQY
15 | TRBJ2-4 | TRBV5-1 | ASSLLGGIRAKNIQY
12 | TRBJ2-7 | TRBV10-2 | ASSGIAYPFEQY
14 | TRBJ1-1 | TRBV27 | ASSLLRVGPNTEAF
12 | TRBJ1-2 | TRBV5-4 | ASRRDRGTPGYT
12 | TRBJ1-6 | TRBV28 | ASSFGYDNSPLH
13 | TRBJ2-4 | TRBV28 | ASSFGGGSKNIQY
12 | TRBJ1-5 | TRBV27 | ASSLSQYSQPQH
14 | TRBJ1-2 | TRBV29-1 | SAYGLQGLRGYGYT
13 | TRBJ2-7 | TRBV28 | ASSGTGRSSYEQY
13 | TRBJ2-7 | TRBV19 | ASSRDSSSYYEQY
10 | TRBJ2-7 | TRBV7-8 | ASSLGAYEQY
12 | TRBJ1-1 | TRBV6-5 | ASSRRREVTEAF
13 | TRBJ1-6 | TRBV4-3 | ASSQDRDGNSPLH
12 | TRBJ2-7 | TRBV6-6 | ASSAFEGPYEQY
15 | TRBJ1-2 | TRBV6-5 | ASSYGDRASTFYGYT
14 | TRBJ1-4 | TRBV12-5 | ASGPDRASTNEKLF
13 | TRBJ2-3 | TRBV2 | ASSEEDRATDTQY
12 | TRBJ1-1 | TRBV27 | ASSLSGGITEAF